This is a list of T cell receptor beta chains from one sample in a study of OX40 agonist ivuxolimab in advanced cancers. Sequencing used immunoSEQ multiplex PCR; TCRdb keeps in-frame clones, though not all of them. The profile shows about 62,000 clones, 80% to 90% of them singletons. Here the sequenced sample was CD4+ or CD8+ T cells sorted from blood, taken in a trial of the OX40 agonist ivuxolimab. These receptors were taken from an adult with an advanced solid tumor such as melanoma, head and neck, liver or kidney cancer. CDR3s include the opening cysteine and the closing phenylalanine or tryptophan. The D gene is left open where the match is weak. Size is stated for part of the rows, as once, few or many counts, or as a class when the clone is expanded.

size	J	D	V	DNA	CDR3
.	TRBJ1-1	.	TRBV5-3	TGTGCCAGAAGCCCCAGGGCCACTGAAGCTTTCTTT	CARSPRATEAFF
few	TRBJ1-6	.	TRBV28	TGTGCCAGCTGGGGGGAGGTTTCACCCCTCCACTTT	CASWGEVSPLHF
once	TRBJ1-1	.	TRBV6-6	TGTGCCAGCAGGCAACAGGCACCTGGGGAAGCTTTCTTT	CASRQQAPGEAFF
.	TRBJ1-4	TRBD1	TRBV5-1	TGCGCCAGCCAAAATCCGGGACAGCATGAAAAACTGTTTTTT	CASQNPGQHEKLFF
.	TRBJ2-1	.	TRBV9	TGTGCCAGCAGCCAAATTCCTTCGGGTGATTGGAATGAGCAGTTCTTC	CASSQIPSGDWNEQFF
.	TRBJ1-4	.	TRBV7-7	TGTGCTAGCAGCCCCGGACGCCGCTCGCAAGAAAAACTGTTTTTT	CASSPGRRSQEKLFF
.	TRBJ2-4	.	TRBV7-8	TGTGCCAGCAGCGAAGACCTAGCCAAAAACATTCAGTACTTC	CASSEDLAKNIQYF
few	TRBJ2-2	TRBD1	TRBV2	TGTGCCAGCAGTTCCGGGACAGGGTTAGCCGGGGAGCTGTTTTTT	CASSSGTGLAGELFF
.	TRBJ1-1	.	TRBV18	TGTGCCAGCTCACAGACAGCTGAAGCTTTCTTT	CASSQTAEAFF
.	TRBJ1-6	TRBD1	TRBV14	TGTGCCAGCAGCCAAGATCGACAGGGATATTCACCCCTCCACTTT	CASSQDRQGYSPLHF
.	TRBJ2-3	.	TRBV7-3	TGTGCCAGCAGCTCGGCGGATACGCAGTATTTT	CASSSADTQYF
.	TRBJ1-2	.	TRBV19	TGTGCCAGTAGTTCGTCGGACGGCTATGGCTACACCTTC	CASSSSDGYGYTF
.	TRBJ1-5	.	TRBV23-1	TGCGCCAGCATTTCGGGTCCTCTCAATCAGCCCCAGCATTTT	CASISGPLNQPQHF
.	TRBJ2-7	TRBD2	TRBV11-2	TGTGCCAGCAGCCCAACCGGCGCTGGACTAGCCTACGAGCAGTACTTC	CASSPTGAGLAYEQYF
.	TRBJ1-1	.	TRBV6-6	.	CASSVGQGATLKLFF
few	TRBJ1-2	TRBD1	TRBV7-2	TGTGCCAGCAGCGAGGCAGGGGGCGGCTATGGCTACACCTTC	CASSEAGGGYGYTF
.	TRBJ1-4	.	TRBV5-4	TGTGCCAGCAGCTTTTTCCCTGTTAATGAAAAACTGTTTTTT	CASSFFPVNEKLFF
.	TRBJ2-5	.	TRBV6-6	TGTGCCAGCAGGCCCGGTGGGGGAGAGACCCAGTACTTC	CASRPGGGETQYF
once	TRBJ2-5	TRBD1	TRBV9	TGTGCCAGCAGCGTAGGGGACAGACAAGAGACCCAGTACTTC	CASSVGDRQETQYF
.	TRBJ2-3	TRBD1	TRBV28	TGTGCCAGCACAGACAGGGGTACCTCAGATACGCAGTATTTT	CASTDRGTSDTQYF
.	TRBJ1-1	.	TRBV2	TGTGCCAGCAGTGCTGGGACAACCGAAGCTTTCTTT	CASSAGTTEAFF
once	TRBJ1-2	TRBD1	TRBV5-4	TGTGCCAGCAGCATCCCGGGACAGGAGTACTATGGCTACACCTTC	CASSIPGQEYYGYTF
.	TRBJ1-3	TRBD1	TRBV27	TGTGCCAGCAGTTCCGGGACAGGTACTGGAAACACCATATATTTT	CASSSGTGTGNTIYF
.	TRBJ2-3	.	TRBV14	TGTGCCAGCAGCCAAAAACGGATTTTAGGGATAACGGGGGATACGCAGTATTTT	CASSQKRILGITGDTQYF
.	TRBJ2-7	TRBD1	TRBV7-2	TGTGCCAGCAGCTCCATTGGGGACAGGGTGTACGAGCAGTACTTC	CASSSIGDRVYEQYF
.	TRBJ1-2	TRBD1	TRBV7-2	TGTGCCAGCAGCAATACAGGGGGCTGGTATGGCTACACCTTC	CASSNTGGWYGYTF
once	TRBJ1-2	TRBD1	TRBV7-3	TGTGCCAGCAGCTCCGGACAGGTTGGTGATGGCTACACCTTC	CASSSGQVGDGYTF
.	TRBJ2-7	.	TRBV18	TGTGCCAGCTCACCCCCAGGGGCCCCCTACGAGCAGTACTTC	CASSPPGAPYEQYF
.	TRBJ1-1	.	TRBV25-1	TGTGCCAGCAGTGAATGGGGGCGTGAAGCTTTCTTT	CASSEWGREAFF
.	TRBJ2-3	TRBD2	TRBV14	TGTGCCAGCAGCCTTCGAGCGGGGACTAACACAGATACGCAGTATTTT	CASSLRAGTNTDTQYF
.	TRBJ2-6	.	TRBV11-2	TGTGCCAGCAGCCCGGATCTGATTGGGGCCAACGTCCTGACTTTC	CASSPDLIGANVLTF
.	TRBJ2-5	TRBD2	TRBV4-2	TGTGCCAGCAGCCAAGATCGTGCGGGGGGGCTTGTCCAAGAGACCCAGTACTTC	CASSQDRAGGLVQETQYF
.	TRBJ1-2	.	TRBV5-1	TGCGCCAGCAGCACAGAAGTGGCGCATGGCTACACCTTC	CASSTEVAHGYTF
.	TRBJ2-4	.	TRBV19	TGTGCCAGTAGTGACATGGTGGGGCGTGGAGCCAAAAACATTCAGTACTTC	CASSDMVGRGAKNIQYF
few	TRBJ2-3	.	TRBV10-2	TGCGCCAGCGGGGCCCATGAAGCCAGGGGGGTAGATACGCAGTATTTT	CASGAHEARGVDTQYF
once	TRBJ2-4	TRBD1	TRBV15	TGTGCCACCAGCAGACCTAAAGACAGGGATGGTAACATTCAGTACTTC	CATSRPKDRDGNIQYF
.	TRBJ1-1	.	TRBV5-4	TGTGCCAGCAGCTCTGTTAAGGGACGCTCAGACACTGAAGCTTTCTTT	CASSSVKGRSDTEAFF
.	TRBJ1-6	.	TRBV7-3	TGTGCCAGCAGCGTAGGACTGAATAATTCACCCCTCCACTTT	CASSVGLNNSPLHF
.	TRBJ1-4	.	TRBV6-5	TGTGCCAGCAAGCGGGCTCCTGCAACTAATGAAAAACTGTTTTTT	CASKRAPATNEKLFF
.	TRBJ1-6	.	TRBV19	TGTGCCAGTAGTATACGGGGGTTTAATTCACCCCTCCACTTT	CASSIRGFNSPLHF
.	TRBJ2-3	TRBD2	TRBV10-2	TGCGCCAGCAGACGAACCAGCGGGGGGGCCGGAGATACGCAGTATTTT	CASRRTSGGAGDTQYF
.	TRBJ1-1	.	TRBV12-5	TGTGCTAGTGGTTTACCCCCGACAAATACGAACACTGAAGCTTTCTTT	CASGLPPTNTNTEAFF
.	TRBJ2-3	.	TRBV7-9	TGTGCCAGCAGCCCAGACATAGATACGCAGTATTTT	CASSPDIDTQYF
.	TRBJ2-1	.	TRBV9	TGTGCCAGCGCGGGGCCTAGCTCCTACAATGAGCAGTTCTTC	CASAGPSSYNEQFF
.	TRBJ1-5	TRBD1	TRBV7-8	TGTGCCAGCAGCTTAGGGGACAGTAGCAATCAGCCCCAGCATTTT	CASSLGDSSNQPQHF
.	TRBJ1-5	TRBD1	TRBV27	TGTGCCAGCAGTTGGGCAGGGGGGAGCAATCAGCCCCAGCATTTT	CASSWAGGSNQPQHF
.	TRBJ1-1	TRBD1	TRBV19	TGTGCCAGTAGTATAGGGGGGACAGGGGACCGACGGACTGAAGCTTTCTTT	CASSIGGTGDRRTEAFF
.	TRBJ1-1	.	TRBV6-1	TGTGCCAGCGGTGCTGCGTCCCTTGGGAACACTGAAGCTTTCTTT	CASGAASLGNTEAFF
.	TRBJ2-7	.	TRBV15	TGTGCCACCAGCAGAGATCTCGGCGGAACCTACGAGCAGTACTTC	CATSRDLGGTYEQYF
once	TRBJ1-4	.	TRBV29-1	TGCAGCGCCCGAACCTCACAGGCGGGGAATGAAAAACTGTTTTTT	CSARTSQAGNEKLFF
once	TRBJ2-3	.	TRBV5-6	TGTGCCAGCAGCTTGGCTAGGTTCCCCACGGCAGATACGCAGTATTTT	CASSLARFPTADTQYF
once	TRBJ2-1	.	TRBV10-3	TGTGCCATCGGGGGCCGACAGGACAATGAGCAGTTCTTC	CAIGGRQDNEQFF
.	TRBJ2-7	.	TRBV6-5	TGTGCCAGCAGTTTGAGTGTCATTGGCGGTTCCTACGAGCAGTACTTC	CASSLSVIGGSYEQYF
.	TRBJ2-7	TRBD1	TRBV14	TGTGCCAGCAGCCAGGACAGGGGAGGACAGCAGTACTTC	CASSQDRGGQQYF
.	TRBJ2-2	.	TRBV2	TGTGCCAGCACTCTAAGATCCCGAGGCGGGGAGCTGTTTTTT	CASTLRSRGGELFF